The present T cell receptor beta chain was sequenced within a study of blood T cell repertoires in COVID-19. The germline V gene encodes CDR1 SGHNT and CDR2 YYREEE (reference sequence). The CDR3 contains 15 residues. V shed 4 bases, J shed 5 bases, and the junction held 8 bases outside the gene matches. As handled by the study authors: From reference gene primer amplification, estimates of nucleated cell counts were derived. The data were produced by immunoSEQ multiplex PCR, yet TCRdb's version contains in-frame clones alone and is incomplete. The V and J calls and clone size are taken from that table; D and trimming were inferred from the DNA. Among some 270,000 clones listed, around 90% were seen once. Adults between about 18 and 95 years of age took part from under 30 US areas.

The source of this sequence is a woman in her 30s with acute COVID-19. Sequenced: PBMCs or T cells enriched from blood (not recorded which). The rearrangement uses TRBV5-4 and TRBJ2-1; 8 nucleotides line up with TRBD2. This chain's CDR3 is CASSRGLGGHNEQFF. The CDR3 DNA reads TGTGCCAGCAGCAGGGGACTAGGGGGGCACAATGAGCAGTTCTTC.